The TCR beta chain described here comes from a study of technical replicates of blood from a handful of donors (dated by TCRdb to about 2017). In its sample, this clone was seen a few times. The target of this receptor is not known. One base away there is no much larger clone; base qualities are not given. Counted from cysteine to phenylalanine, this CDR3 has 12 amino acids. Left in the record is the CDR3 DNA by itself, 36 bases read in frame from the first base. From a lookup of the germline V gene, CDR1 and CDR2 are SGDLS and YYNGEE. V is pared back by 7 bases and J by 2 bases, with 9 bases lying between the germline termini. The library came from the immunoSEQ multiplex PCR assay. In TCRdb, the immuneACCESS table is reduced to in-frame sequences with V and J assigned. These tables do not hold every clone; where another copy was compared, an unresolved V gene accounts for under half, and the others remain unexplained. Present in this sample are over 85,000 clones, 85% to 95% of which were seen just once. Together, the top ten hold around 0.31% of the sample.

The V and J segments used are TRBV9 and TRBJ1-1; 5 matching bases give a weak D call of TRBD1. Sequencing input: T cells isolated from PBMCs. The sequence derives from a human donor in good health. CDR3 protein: CASGALNTEAFF. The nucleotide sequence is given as TGTGCCAGCGGGGCACTTAACACTGAAGCTTTCTTT.